Reported below is one TCR beta chain. This entry is derived from a study of cytomegalovirus exposure and HLA in healthy donors. PCR primers comprised 60 Vbeta and 13 Jbeta primers. Libraries were prepared by immunoSEQ multiplex PCR; TCRdb keeps only in-frame clonotypes and omits some of them. Here the sample spans fewer than 130,000 clones, 70% being singletons. V was pared by 2 bases and J by 7 bases, with 11 bases of the junction left unmatched. This CDR3 is built from 18 residues. Germline V CDR1 and CDR2: MGHRA, YSYEKL. The clonotype comes from a man in his forties or fifties in good health and CMV-seropositive. V is TRBV4-1 and J is TRBJ2-1; 13 bases are shared with TRBD2. Sequenced: PBMCs. Here the CDR3 DNA reads TGCGCCAGCAGCCAAAGATCAAGGACTAGCGGGAGAGGAAATGAGCAGTTCTTC. Amino acid sequence: CASSQRSRTSGRGNEQFF.